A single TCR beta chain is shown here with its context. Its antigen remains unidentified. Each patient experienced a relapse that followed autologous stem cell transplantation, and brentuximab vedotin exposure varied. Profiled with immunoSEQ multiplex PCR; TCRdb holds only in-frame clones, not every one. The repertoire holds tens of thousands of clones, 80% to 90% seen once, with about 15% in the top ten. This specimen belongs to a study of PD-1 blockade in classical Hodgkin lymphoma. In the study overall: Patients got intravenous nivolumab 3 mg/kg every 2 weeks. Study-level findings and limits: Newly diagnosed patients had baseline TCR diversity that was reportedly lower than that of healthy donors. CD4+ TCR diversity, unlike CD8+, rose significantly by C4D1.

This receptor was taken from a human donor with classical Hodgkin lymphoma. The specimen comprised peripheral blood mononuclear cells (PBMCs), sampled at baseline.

The CDR3 loop is CASSHQGDQPQHF. The DNA of the CDR3 is TGCGCCAGCAGCCATCAAGGCGATCAGCCCCAGCATTTT. The chain links TRBV4-1 to TRBJ1-5, with D hard to call. Germline V gives CDR1 MGHRA, CDR2 YSYEKL. This CDR3 spans 13 amino acids. V dropped 3 bases and J dropped 5 bases, with 8 bases sitting between them.